The 18 T cell receptor beta chains listed next were all sequenced from one sample in a study of shared clonotypes between healthy human individuals. Profiling relied on immunoSEQ multiplex PCR, and the TCRdb table lists in-frame clones only, not all of them. This sample yields 1,100,000 or so clones, of which around 78% are seen a single time; more than 0.45% belongs to the top ten. The sequenced material came from memory CD4+ T cells from PBMCs. Subset specified: CD45RA-negative fraction. The receptors here all came from a man aged 18 to 30 in good health. Some clones in this sample may be carry-over from other donors' samples.

The V and J genes are TRBV5-5 and TRBJ2-1, with D possibly TRBD2 on 6 matching bases. The CDR3 length is 14 residues. Germline loops: CDR1 SGHKS, CDR2 YYEKEE (reference sequence). With 4 bases removed from V and 5 bases from J, the gap between germline ends came to 13 bases. CDR3 in amino acids: CASSVVGLHNEQFF. The CDR3 DNA sequence: TGTGCCAGCAGCGTGGTCGGACTACACAATGAGCAGTTCTTC.

This sequence joins TRBV11-3 and TRBJ2-1; no clear D. Germline-derived CDR1 and CDR2 are SGHNT and YENEEA. V was trimmed by 4 bases and J by 2 bases, leaving 15 bases between them. This CDR3 comprises 16 residues. CDR3 protein: CASSSRSAGAYNEQFF. CDR3 coding DNA: TGTGCCAGCAGCTCCCGGTCGGCAGGAGCCTACAATGAGCAGTTCTTC.

This clone was recorded only once. The chain recombines TRBV18 with TRBJ1-1, with 8 bases matching TRBD1. Trimming took 4 bases from V and 4 from J; bases not matched to a gene: 8. This CDR3 comprises 15 residues. Germline CDR1 reads KGHSH; CDR2 reads LQKENI. The CDR3 protein is CASSQHLTGATEAFF. The CDR3 nucleotides read TGTGCCAGCTCACAACATTTGACAGGGGCCACTGAAGCTTTCTTT.

CDR3 in DNA: TGCGCCAGCAGCCCTGTGGGGGTAATAGGGGGAAGCGAGCAGTACTTC. Residues: CASSPVGVIGGSEQYF. The rearrangement uses TRBV5-1 and TRBJ2-7; tentatively, D is TRBD1 (6 bases). The CDR3 runs to 16 residues. Deletions cut 4 bases from V and 6 bases from J, with 23 bases between. Germline assignment: CDR1 SGHRS and CDR2 YFSETQ.

The CDR3 DNA is TGTGCCAGCAGCCGCGGGACGCCTGATAATTCACCCCTCCACTTT. Amino acid sequence: CASSRGTPDNSPLHF. V and J are TRBV7-2 and TRBJ1-6, with D possibly being TRBD1 (5 bases). CDR1 SGHTA and CDR2 FQGNSA come from the germline V gene. The CDR3 has 15 amino acids. V gave up 5 bases and J gave up 5 bases, with 13 bases separating them.

In this sample, this clone turned up many times. The chain employs TRBV19 and TRBJ1-1; D call uncertain. CDR3 size: 21 residues. Germline-derived CDR1 and CDR2 are LNHDA and SQIVND (reference sequence). V lost 2 bases and J lost 0, with 28 bases in between. The CDR3 is CASSIPLLRGPNVLMNTEAFF. For the CDR3, the DNA is TGTGCCAGTAGTATACCTCTCTTGCGTGGACCAAACGTCTTAATGAACACTGAAGCTTTCTTT.

As for this clone: This specimen includes other DNA sequences encoding the same CDR3. CDR3 loop: CASSLVGGSETQYF. Written as DNA, the CDR3 is TGCGCCAGCAGCTTGGTTGGGGGCTCGGAGACCCAGTACTTC. V is TRBV5-1 and J is TRBJ2-5; TRBD1 is a possible D gene (6 bases). In germline, CDR1 is SGHRS, CDR2 YFSETQ. V lost 0 bases and J lost 5, with 11 bases in between. The CDR3 is made up of 14 amino acids.

The CDR3 sequence: CASSLDRLSGNTIYF. CDR3 nucleotide sequence: TGCGCCAGCAGCTTGGACAGACTCTCTGGAAACACCATATATTTT. V and J are TRBV5-1 and TRBJ1-3; D ambiguous. Trimming cost V 0 bases and J 0 bases, with 7 bases left between them. CDR3 length: 15 amino acids. The germline gives CDR1 SGHRS, CDR2 YFSETQ.

The chain employs TRBV29-1 and TRBJ2-7, with D perhaps matching TRBD1 or TRBD2 (6 bases each). Trimming removed 6 bases from V and 2 bases from J, with 23 bases in between. Germline CDR1 reads SQVTM; CDR2 reads ANQGSEA. This CDR3 spans 16 amino acids. For the CDR3, the DNA is TGCAGCGTGATCAATGTAGGGGGGACTCGAGCCTACGAGCAGTACTTC. Translating it yields CSVINVGGTRAYEQYF.

The table lists this clone with a count of one. The chain couples TRBV21-1 to TRBJ2-7; the table's TRBD2 call for D was not verified on the DNA. TRBV21-1 constitutes a pseudogene. The CDR3 runs to 14 residues. This chain's CDR3 is CASSKLGGSYEQYF. The CDR3 DNA follows: TGTGCCAGCAGCAAATTAGGCGGTTCCTACGAGCAGTACTTC.

This clone was picked up a small number of times. The chain links TRBV2 to TRBJ1-4, with D hard to call. The CDR3 is 14 residues long. The ends were cut back, 8 bases at V and 5 bases at J, with 15 bases in the middle. Germline V gene sequence: CDR1 SNHLY, CDR2 FYNNEI. CDR3 sequence: CASLQDALNEKLFF. The CDR3 DNA is TGTGCCAGCCTGCAGGACGCCTTGAATGAAAAACTGTTTTTT.

The CDR3 DNA sequence: TGTGCCAGCTCACCAACGAGAGACGGAAACACCATATATTTT. Translating it yields CASSPTRDGNTIYF. The rearrangement links TRBV18 to TRBJ1-3; D call uncertain. CDR3 length: 14 amino acids. Trimming pared 2 bases from V and 4 bases from J, leaving 9 bases between. Looked up from germline, CDR1 is KGHSH and CDR2 is LQKENI.

The chain has TRBV4-1 and TRBJ2-2; TRBD2 matches 9 bases. Per the germline V gene, CDR1 is MGHRA and CDR2 is YSYEKL. The ends lost 4 bases at V and 4 bases at J; junction bases unmatched: 16. The CDR3 sequence is 19 residues long. CDR3 sequence reads: CASSRSPNIAGVGTGELFF. CDR3 nucleotides: TGCGCCAGCAGCCGTTCTCCGAATATAGCGGGAGTTGGCACCGGGGAGCTGTTTTTT.

Concerning this clone itself: The same CDR3 can be traced to other DNA sequences in this sample. The gene calls are TRBV9 and TRBJ2-7; 11 nucleotides agree with TRBD1. CDR1 and CDR2 from the germline V gene are SGDLS and YYNGEE. The V and J ends lost 0 bases and 4 bases, in that order; junction bases with no gene match: 3. This CDR3 is built from 15 residues. In DNA form, the CDR3 reads TGTGCCAGCAGCGTAGGTGGACAGGGGGCGTACGAGCAGTACTTC. Residues: CASSVGGQGAYEQYF.

The chain recombines TRBV11-3 with TRBJ2-5, with D perhaps given as TRBD1 or TRBD2 (5 bases each). The germline CDR1 and CDR2 sequences are SGHNT and YENEEA. V was clipped by 1 base and J by 0 bases, with 9 bases between them. The CDR3 consists of 15 residues. CDR3 amino acids: CASSLGGADQETQYF. The CDR3 coding sequence is TGTGCCAGCAGCTTAGGAGGGGCGGACCAAGAGACCCAGTACTTC.

The sample holds a few counts of this clone. The rearrangement links TRBV27 to TRBJ2-3; possibly TRBD1 or TRBD2 for D (5 bases each). V lost 6 bases and J 5 bases, leaving 15 bases between the germline ends. This CDR3 comprises 14 residues. Per germline, CDR1 MNHEY and CDR2 SMNVEV (reference sequence). This chain's CDR3 is CASRWDPTRDTQYF. In DNA, the CDR3 is TGTGCCAGCAGATGGGACCCGACCCGAGATACGCAGTATTTT.

The rearrangement uses TRBV14 and TRBJ2-1, with 9 bases matching TRBD2. J was trimmed by 2 bases and V by 1 base; bases with no gene match: 18. The CDR3 runs 21 residues. The V gene's germline CDR1 is SGHDN and CDR2 FVKESK. CDR3 residues: CASSQVPGGASGTGTYNEQFF. For the CDR3, the DNA is TGTGCCAGCAGCCAAGTACCCGGGGGTGCTAGCGGGACCGGAACCTACAATGAGCAGTTCTTC.

Only one count was recorded for this clone. The V and J genes are TRBV5-1 and TRBJ1-1, with 9 bases that match TRBD1. V was clipped by 4 bases and J by 4 bases; unmatched bases: 11. This CDR3 contains 16 residues. Germline assignment: CDR1 SGHRS and CDR2 YFSETQ. In DNA form, the CDR3 reads TGCGCCAGCAGCGAGCTACAGGGGGCTGAAGTCACTGAAGCTTTCTTT. Its translation is CASSELQGAEVTEAFF.